Following are 20 T cell receptor beta chains from one sample sequenced in a study of lymphopenia after photon versus proton radiotherapy. Clones were read by immunoSEQ multiplex PCR, and TCRdb kept only the in-frame ones, dropping some. The sample yields fewer than 25,000 clones, 75% to 90% seen once. The material sequenced was peripheral blood, taken from a patient treated with photon-based radiotherapy. The receptors were sampled from a man aged 40-55 years with gastric cancer.

The chain recombines TRBV9 with TRBJ2-5; TRBD2 is a possible D gene (6 bases). The ends were cut back, 0 bases at V and 5 bases at J, with 14 bases in the middle. The CDR3 extends over 15 amino acids. Germline V lookup: CDR1 SGDLS, CDR2 YYNGEE. CDR3 in DNA: TGTGCCAGCAGCGTAGGGGCCAGGGACTGGGAGACCCAGTACTTC. Translation: CASSVGARDWETQYF.

The chain links TRBV5-5 to TRBJ1-1, with D unresolved. CDR3 length: 13 amino acids. Trimming took 2 bases from V and 1 from J, leaving 6 bases between them. The germline V gene encodes CDR1 SGHKS and CDR2 YYEKEE (reference sequence). The CDR3 here is CASSFAGNTEAFF. CDR3 DNA: TGTGCCAGCAGCTTCGCAGGGAACACTGAAGCTTTCTTT.

This clone has just a few counts. The gene calls are TRBV5-1 and TRBJ2-7; the D gene is possibly TRBD1 (5 bases). V lost 0 bases and J 6 bases, leaving 22 bases between the germline ends. Germline-derived CDR1 and CDR2 are SGHRS and YFSETQ. The CDR3 totals 17 residues. In DNA form, the CDR3 reads TGCGCCAGCAGCTTGGCCATTAGGACACTTAAGTGGGGCGAGCAGTACTTC. Its translation: CASSLAIRTLKWGEQYF.

Notes on this clone: The sample has other DNA sequences that encode this CDR3 too. The rearrangement uses TRBV6-6 and TRBJ1-5; 7 nucleotides agree with TRBD1. Per germline, CDR1 MNHNY and CDR2 SVGAGI (reference sequence). J was trimmed by 6 bases and V by 2 bases; bases with no gene match: 7. CDR3 size: 15 residues. The CDR3 region has the DNA TGTGCCAGCAGTTACGGGCAGGGGGGCGGTCAGCCCCAGCATTTT. As protein: CASSYGQGGGQPQHF.

The chain couples TRBV2 to TRBJ1-1, with a possible D match to TRBD1 (5 bases). Per germline, CDR1 SNHLY and CDR2 FYNNEI. The V and J ends lost 5 bases and 7 bases respectively, with 14 bases between them. The CDR3 sequence is 13 residues long. The CDR3 coding sequence is TGTGCCAGCAGTCCAGTCGCGGGGCATGAAGCTTTCTTT. Translated, it gives CASSPVAGHEAFF.

This chain links TRBV4-3 with TRBJ1-1; D remains ambiguous. CDR3 size: 13 residues. V shed 2 bases and J shed 0 bases, with 4 bases lying between them. The germline gives CDR1 LGHNA, CDR2 YSLEER. CDR3 sequence: CASSQRLNTEAFF. DNA of the CDR3: TGCGCCAGCAGCCAACGGTTGAACACTGAAGCTTTCTTT.

The chain recombines TRBV5-1 with TRBJ2-3; D gene ambiguous. The CDR3 is 14 amino acids. V lost 0 bases, J lost 8 bases, and 13 bases lay in between. Germline values: CDR1 SGHRS, CDR2 YFSETQ. The CDR3 protein is CASSLDSRSTTQYF. For the CDR3, the DNA is TGCGCCAGCAGCTTGGACTCCAGATCAACTACGCAGTATTTT. The entire variable domain, with the rest obtained from reference TRBV5-1 and TRBJ2-3, is as follows: KAGVTQTPRYLIKTRGQQVTLSCSPISGHRSVSWYQQTPGQGLQFLFEYFSETQRNKGNFPGRFSGRQFSNSRSEMNVSTLELGDSALYLCASSLDSRSTTQYFGPGTRLTVL.

This chain links TRBV4-2 with TRBJ2-2; D unresolved. Per the germline V gene, CDR1 is LGHNA and CDR2 is YNFKEQ. This CDR3 is 13 amino acids long. The V gene lost 0 bases and the J gene lost 3 bases, with 2 bases spanning the gap. CDR3 sequence (DNA): TGTGCCAGCAGCCAAGAGGACACCGGGGAGCTGTTTTTT. It specifies CASSQEDTGELFF.

The chain combines TRBV9 with TRBJ2-3, with TRBD2 matching over 12 bases. J gave up 5 bases and V 3 bases, and 4 bases lay outside the gene matches. The CDR3 totals 15 residues. The germline gives CDR1 SGDLS, CDR2 YYNGEE. CDR3 in amino acids: CASSASGGAEDTQYF. CDR3 nucleotide sequence: TGTGCCAGCAGCGCTAGCGGGGGGGCGGAAGATACGCAGTATTTT.

By proportion, this clone is medium-sized (0.01 to 0.1%). The identical CDR3 is also encoded by other nucleotide sequences in the sample. The chain recombines TRBV7-2 with TRBJ1-3, with no clear D. V lost 5 bases and J 1 base, leaving 3 bases between the germline ends. The CDR3 spans 12 residues. The V gene's germline CDR1 is SGHTA and CDR2 FQGNSA. CDR3 protein: CASSPSGNTIYF. The CDR3 region has the DNA TGTGCCAGCAGCCCATCTGGAAACACCATATATTTT.

The chain employs TRBV7-2 and TRBJ2-2; D unresolved. The CDR3 has 13 amino acids. Between the trimmed V and J ends, which lost 4 bases and 9 bases, there was a span of 12 bases. The V gene's germline CDR1 is SGHTA and CDR2 FQGNSA. The CDR3 DNA follows: TGTGCCAGCAGCTCGGGTCTTCTCCGGGAGCTGTTTTTT. Translated: CASSSGLLRELFF.

This chain connects TRBV11-2 to TRBJ1-1; D may be TRBD1 (6 bases). Trimming cost V 2 bases and J 8 bases, with 15 bases left between them. The CDR3 loop spans 14 amino acids. Germline V lookup: CDR1 SGHAT, CDR2 FQNNGV. CDR3 amino acids: CASSLSFRGREAFF. For the CDR3, the DNA is TGTGCCAGCAGCTTATCTTTCAGGGGCCGGGAAGCTTTCTTT. Combining the CDR3 with reference TRBV11-2 and TRBJ1-1 gives the whole variable domain EAGVAQSPRYKIIEKRQSVAFWCNPISGHATLYWYQQILGQGPKLLIQFQNNGVVDDSQLPKDRFSAERLKGVDSTLKIQPAKLEDSAVYLCASSLSFRGREAFFGQGTRLTVV.

The J gene is TRBJ2-5, the V gene TRBV19; 11 bases fit TRBD2. Germline CDR1 and CDR2: LNHDA and SQIVND (reference sequence). V was clipped by 5 bases and J by 3 bases; unmatched bases: 8. CDR3 length: 16 residues. The CDR3, as DNA: TGTGCCAGTAGTCGAAGACTAGCGGGGCTTAAAGAGACCCAGTACTTC. The encoded protein is CASSRRLAGLKETQYF.

The rearrangement uses TRBV5-6 and TRBJ2-5, with D perhaps TRBD1 (5 bases). The CDR3 totals 14 residues. V dropped 2 bases and J dropped 1 base, with 9 bases sitting between them. Germline-derived CDR1 and CDR2 are SGHDT and YYEEEE. Here the CDR3 reads CASSFGHLQETQYF. The CDR3 nucleotides are TGTGCCAGCAGCTTCGGACACCTCCAAGAGACCCAGTACTTC.

The chain employs TRBV10-3 and TRBJ2-7; TRBD2 matches at 11 bases. There are 18 residues in the CDR3. Germline V gene data show CDR1 as ENHRY and CDR2 as SYGVKD. The V gene end was trimmed by 6 bases and the J gene end by 3 bases; junction bases not matched to a gene: 16. CDR3 DNA: TGTGCCATCAGAAAGGGGGGACTAGCGGCATCGGGAAACTACGAGCAGTACTTC. Protein product: CAIRKGGLAASGNYEQYF.

This clone was seen a handful of times. This sequence joins TRBV2 and TRBJ1-2, with TRBD1 matching over 9 bases. The germline V gene encodes CDR1 SNHLY and CDR2 FYNNEI. The CDR3 length is 14 residues. The V and J ends lost 5 bases and 4 bases, in that order; junction bases with no gene match: 5. This CDR3 is CASSTQGAAYGYTF. CDR3 nucleotides: TGTGCCAGCAGTACACAGGGGGCTGCCTATGGCTACACCTTC.

The chain uses TRBV30 and TRBJ1-6, with TRBD1 matching 8 bases. The germline gives CDR1 GTSNPN, CDR2 SVGIG (reference sequence). With 4 bases clipped from V and 11 bases from J, the junction kept 7 bases outside the gene matches. CDR3 length: 13 residues. The CDR3 reads CAWTGGETAPLHF. The DNA of the CDR3 is TGTGCCTGGACAGGGGGCGAAACGGCACCCCTCCACTTT. The whole variable domain, filled in from reference TRBV30 and TRBJ1-6, reads SQTIHQWPATLVQPVGSPLSLECTVEGTSNPNLYWYRQAAGRGLQLLFYSVGIGQISSEVPQNLSASRPQDRQFILSSKKLLLSDSGFYLCAWTGGETAPLHFGNGTRLTVT.

This clone was seen more than once but under ten times. The rearrangement uses TRBV7-2 and TRBJ2-1, with D perhaps TRBD1 or TRBD2 (5 bases each). The ends were cut back, 5 bases at V and 4 bases at J, with 12 bases in the middle. This CDR3 has 14 residues. In germline, CDR1 is SGHTA, CDR2 FQGNSA. Written as DNA, the CDR3 is TGTGCCAGCAGCAAAGGGGACCAATACAATGAGCAGTTCTTC. This encodes CASSKGDQYNEQFF.

V is TRBV5-6 and J is TRBJ1-3, with 10 bases matching TRBD1. The J segment lost 0 bases and the V segment lost 4 bases, leaving 4 bases of the junction unmatched. The germline CDR1 and CDR2 sequences are SGHDT and YYEEEE. This CDR3 region has 16 residues. The CDR3 here is CASSVGTGVSGNTIYF. DNA of the CDR3: TGTGCCAGCAGCGTCGGGACAGGGGTCTCTGGAAACACCATATATTTT.

V gene TRBV4-2 combines with J gene TRBJ2-3; 9 positions match TRBD2. Germline CDR1 LGHNA, CDR2 YNFKEQ. V dropped 1 base and J dropped 7; count of bases not matched to a gene: 15. The CDR3 runs to 18 residues. The CDR3 loop reads CASSQGSLAGMGRNTQYF. CDR3 nucleotides: TGTGCCAGCAGCCAAGGGTCTCTAGCGGGGATGGGGAGGAATACGCAGTATTTT.